The clone carrying this T cell receptor (beta chain) was seen many times. Its antigen is as yet unknown. The beta constant-region primer was an equimolar mix of two oligonucleotides covering TRBC1 and TRBC2. Ligated cDNA was amplified by four rounds of PCR with nested alpha and beta constant-region primers and SP2. TCRdb re-analysed the UMI-ligation and nested PCR reads in MiXCR, keeping a single row per CDR3 protein. The data show about 1,400 distinct CDR3 sequences, about 7.1% seen once. With 8 bases removed from V and 7 bases from J, the gap between germline ends came to 12 bases. CDR1 and CDR2 (germline): LNHNV, YYDKDF (reference sequence). The CDR3 runs to 12 residues. This entry belongs to a study of naive and memory T cell subsets. Findings and limits, study-wide: RNA-based TCR counts may shift with T cell activation and differentiation.

Overnight CMV lysate stimulation of fresh PBMCs defined donor CMV status by CD4+ IFNgamma. Cells stained for CD3, CD4, CD8, CD45RA and CD27 were sorted into four subsets. The J gene is TRBJ2-1, the V gene TRBV15, with D possibly TRBD2 on 6 matching bases. This receptor was obtained from a human donor in good health. Sequenced input: CD8+ TEMRA cells from blood. Described subset: effector memory re-expressing CD45RA, CD45RA+ CD27-. The CDR3 sequence: CATASGLNEQFF. The CDR3, as DNA: TGTGCCACCGCGTCAGGACTAAATGAGCAGTTCTTC.